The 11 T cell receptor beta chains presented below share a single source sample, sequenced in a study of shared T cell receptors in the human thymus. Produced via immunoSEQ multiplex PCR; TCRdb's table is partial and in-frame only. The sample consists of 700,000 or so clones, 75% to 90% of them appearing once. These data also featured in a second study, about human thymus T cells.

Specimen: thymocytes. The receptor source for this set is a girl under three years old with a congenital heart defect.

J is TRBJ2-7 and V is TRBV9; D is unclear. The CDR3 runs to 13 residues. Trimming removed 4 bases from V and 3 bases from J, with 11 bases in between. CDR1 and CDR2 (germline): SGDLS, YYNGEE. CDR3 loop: CASSPRADYEQYF. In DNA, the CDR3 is TGTGCCAGCAGCCCCCGCGCTGACTACGAGCAGTACTTC.

The CDR3 here is CASSPDGGRAKNIQYF. CDR3 coding DNA: TGTGCCAGCAGCCCGGATGGAGGGCGAGCCAAAAACATTCAGTACTTC. The V gene is TRBV7-3, the J gene TRBJ2-4; possibly TRBD2 for D (6 bases). This CDR3 has 16 residues. Germline CDR1 is SGHTA and CDR2 is FQGTGA. V dropped 5 bases and J dropped 0 bases, with 14 bases sitting between them.

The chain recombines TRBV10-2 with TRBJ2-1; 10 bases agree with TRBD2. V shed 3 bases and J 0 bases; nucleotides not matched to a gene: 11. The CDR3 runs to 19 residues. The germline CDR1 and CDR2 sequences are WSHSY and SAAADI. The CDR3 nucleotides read TGCGCCAGCAGTGACAAGTCCCTAGCGGGGGCCCGCTCCTACAATGAGCAGTTCTTC. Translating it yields CASSDKSLAGARSYNEQFF.

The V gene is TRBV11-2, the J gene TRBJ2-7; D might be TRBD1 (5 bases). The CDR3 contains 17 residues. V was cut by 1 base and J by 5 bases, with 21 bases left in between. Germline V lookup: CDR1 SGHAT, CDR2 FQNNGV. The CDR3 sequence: CASSLGPQEPTEDEQYF. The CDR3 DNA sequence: TGTGCCAGCAGCTTAGGCCCCCAGGAGCCGACAGAAGACGAGCAGTACTTC.

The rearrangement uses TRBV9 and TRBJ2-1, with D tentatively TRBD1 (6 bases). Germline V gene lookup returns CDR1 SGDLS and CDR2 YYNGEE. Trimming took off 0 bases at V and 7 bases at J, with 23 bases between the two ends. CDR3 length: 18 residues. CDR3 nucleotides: TGTGCCAGCAGCGTAGATGACCTCGATAGGGGGAAGGGGAATGAGCAGTTCTTC. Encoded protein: CASSVDDLDRGKGNEQFF.

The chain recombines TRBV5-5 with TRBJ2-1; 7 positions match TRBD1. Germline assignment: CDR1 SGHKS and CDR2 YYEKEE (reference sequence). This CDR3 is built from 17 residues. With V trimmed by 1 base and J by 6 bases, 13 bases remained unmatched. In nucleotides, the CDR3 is TGTGCCAGCAGCTTGCAATCTCCAGGGACAGTCAGCAATGAGCAGTTCTTC. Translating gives CASSLQSPGTVSNEQFF.

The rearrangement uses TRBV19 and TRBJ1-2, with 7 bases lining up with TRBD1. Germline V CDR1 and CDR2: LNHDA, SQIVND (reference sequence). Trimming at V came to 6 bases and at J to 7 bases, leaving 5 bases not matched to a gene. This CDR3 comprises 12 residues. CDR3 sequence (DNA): TGTGCCAGTAGCAGGGGGTCTGGTGGCTACACCTTC. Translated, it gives CASSRGSGGYTF.

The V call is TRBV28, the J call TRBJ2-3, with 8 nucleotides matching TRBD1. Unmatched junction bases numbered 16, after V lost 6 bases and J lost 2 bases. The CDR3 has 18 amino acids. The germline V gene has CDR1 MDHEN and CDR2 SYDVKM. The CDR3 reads CASSLGDRPSYSTDTQYF. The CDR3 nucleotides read TGTGCCAGCAGCTTGGGGGACAGGCCCTCTTACTCCACAGATACGCAGTATTTT. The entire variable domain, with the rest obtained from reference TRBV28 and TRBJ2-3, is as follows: DVKVTQSSRYLVKRTGEKVFLECVQDMDHENMFWYRQDPGLGLRLIYFSYDVKMKEKGDIPEGYSVSREKKERFSLILESASTNQTSMYLCASSLGDRPSYSTDTQYFGPGTRLTVL.

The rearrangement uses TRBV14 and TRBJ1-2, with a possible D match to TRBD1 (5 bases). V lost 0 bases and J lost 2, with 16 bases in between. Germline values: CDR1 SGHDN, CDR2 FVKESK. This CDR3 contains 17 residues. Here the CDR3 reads CASSQDKQGRANYGYTF. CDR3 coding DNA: TGTGCCAGCAGCCAAGACAAGCAAGGCAGGGCAAACTATGGCTACACCTTC.

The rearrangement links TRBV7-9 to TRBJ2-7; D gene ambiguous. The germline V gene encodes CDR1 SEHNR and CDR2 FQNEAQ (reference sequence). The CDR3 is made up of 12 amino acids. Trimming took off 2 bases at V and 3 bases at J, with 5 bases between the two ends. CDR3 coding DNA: TGTGCCAGCAGCTTAACGGGCTACGAGCAGTACTTC. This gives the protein CASSLTGYEQYF.

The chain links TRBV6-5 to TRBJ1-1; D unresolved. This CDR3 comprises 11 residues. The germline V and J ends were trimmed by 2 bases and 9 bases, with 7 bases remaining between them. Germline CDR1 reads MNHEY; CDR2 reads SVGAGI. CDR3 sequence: CASSYPPKAFF. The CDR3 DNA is TGTGCCAGCAGTTACCCCCCTAAAGCTTTCTTT.